This T cell receptor (beta chain) originates from a study of cytomegalovirus exposure and HLA in healthy donors. PCR involved 60 Vbeta and 13 Jbeta primers. Repertoires were generated with immunoSEQ multiplex PCR, while TCRdb's copy carries only in-frame clones and drops some. The sample has about 130,000 clones, about 80% seen once. The CDR3 loop spans 16 amino acids. CDR1 is SGDLS and CDR2 is YYNGEE in the germline V gene. V lost 2 bases, J lost 2 bases, and 5 bases stayed unmatched. The V call is TRBV9, the J call TRBJ2-4; TRBD2 agrees at 9 bases. Material for sequencing was PBMCs. The clonotype comes from a man between 25 and 39 years old in good health and CMV-seropositive. The CDR3 is CASSVGTSPSKNIQYF. In DNA, the CDR3 is TGTGCCAGCAGCGTCGGGACTAGCCCTTCCAAAAACATTCAGTACTTC.